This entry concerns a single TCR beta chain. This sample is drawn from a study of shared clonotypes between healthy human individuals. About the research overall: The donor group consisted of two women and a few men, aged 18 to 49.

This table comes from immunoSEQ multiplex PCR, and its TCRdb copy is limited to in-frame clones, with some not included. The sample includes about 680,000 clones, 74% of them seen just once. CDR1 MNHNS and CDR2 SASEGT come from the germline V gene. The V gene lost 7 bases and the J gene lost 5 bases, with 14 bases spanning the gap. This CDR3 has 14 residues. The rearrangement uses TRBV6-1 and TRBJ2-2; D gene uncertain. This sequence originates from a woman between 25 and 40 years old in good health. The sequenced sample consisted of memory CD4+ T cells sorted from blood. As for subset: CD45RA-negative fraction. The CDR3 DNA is TGTGCCAGCACCCCATTTATAGGAACCGGGGAGCTGTTTTTT. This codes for CASTPFIGTGELFF.